The T cell receptor (beta chain) under discussion was sequenced for a study of blood T cell repertoires in COVID-19. Study-level background: From the United States, Italy and Spain came samples of acute and convalescent COVID-19. In each case, the material was cDNA or gDNA derived from T cells, B-cell-depleted T cells, or PBMCs.

V was trimmed by 6 bases and J by 1 base, leaving 6 bases between them. Germline V gene sequence: CDR1 SQVTM, CDR2 ANQGSEA. This CDR3 is built from 11 residues. This clone turned up a few times. In the original analysis: Quantification of nucleated cells was approximated via reference gene primer amplification. Method: immunoSEQ multiplex PCR; TCRdb's copy keeps in-frame clones and lacks some. From that table come the V and J calls and clone size; the DNA was used to work out D and trimming. The repertoire holds some 50,000 clones, approximately 85% seen once, with roughly 15% in the top ten. The TCR sequence derives from a human donor in a cohort sampled during active COVID-19. This chain links TRBV29-1 with TRBJ2-5, with D tentatively TRBD2 (5 bases). The sample consisted of peripheral blood. The CDR3 DNA reads as TGCAGCGTCGAGGGCCAAGAGACCCAGTACTTC. It translates to CSVEGQETQYF.